The table lists the clone carrying this TCR beta chain with a few counts. Its antigen remains unknown. Some clones are missing from TCRdb's copy, which holds only in-frame ones; the method was immunoSEQ multiplex PCR. The profile covers approximately 260,000 clones, with roughly 80% appearing a single time and around 0.6% taken by the ten largest. Unstimulated Tregs (CD4+CD25+CD127-) and CD4+CD25- non-Tregs were sorted from PBMCs. This sample was included in a study of Tregs in tolerant kidney transplant recipients. General study points: Activated donor B cell expansion appeared to reveal the most relevant donor-specific TCRbeta repertoire.

The source of this sequence is a human donor in good health. The sequencing input was CD4+ T cells from blood.

In DNA, the CDR3 is TGTGCCAGCAGCTTAGGAGGGAGCACTGAAGCTTTCTTT. It yields the protein CASSLGGSTEAFF. The chain carries TRBV7-9 and TRBJ1-1; D gene unclear. V lost 1 base to trimming and J lost 4 bases, with 7 bases between them. The CDR3 runs to 13 residues. CDR1 SEHNR and CDR2 FQNEAQ come from the germline V gene (reference sequence).